The next 25 T cell receptor beta chains were all read from a single sample in a study of cytomegalovirus exposure and HLA in healthy donors. The primer mix had 60 Vbeta and 13 Jbeta primers. Sequencing used immunoSEQ multiplex PCR; TCRdb keeps in-frame clones, though not all of them. The sample includes about 82,000 clones, 70% to 75% of them seen just once. The sequencing input was PBMCs. The receptors originated from a woman aged 45-65 years in good health and CMV-seropositive.

CDR3 sequence: CARSLGRGRANEKLFF. Written as DNA, the CDR3 is TGTGCCAGAAGCTTGGGTAGGGGGCGGGCTAATGAAAAACTGTTTTTT. This chain connects TRBV5-3 to TRBJ1-4; 7 bases map to TRBD1. TRBV5-3 is reported as an ORF; its role is uncertain. V was clipped by 0 bases and J by 3 bases; unmatched bases: 5. The CDR3 loop spans 16 amino acids.

The J gene is TRBJ1-2, the V gene TRBV11-2; possibly TRBD1 for D (6 bases). The germline CDR1 and CDR2 sequences are SGHAT and FQNNGV. The CDR3 is made up of 13 amino acids. The V end was cut by 3 bases, the J end by 2 bases, with 7 bases between. CDR3: CASSFDRNYGYTF. The CDR3 DNA reads as TGTGCCAGCAGCTTTGACAGGAACTATGGCTACACCTTC.

V gene TRBV30 combines with J gene TRBJ1-4; a weak D match, TRBD1 (5 bases). CDR3 length equals 12 residues. The germline V and J ends were trimmed by 4 bases and 7 bases, with 10 bases remaining between them. Germline CDR1 and CDR2: GTSNPN and SVGIG (reference sequence). CDR3 in DNA: TGTGCCTGGAATCGGGGGGGTGAAAAACTGTTTTTT. Translation gives CAWNRGGEKLFF.

The J gene is TRBJ2-2, the V gene TRBV6-1; D possibly corresponds to TRBD2 (6 bases). The CDR3 runs 13 residues. V shed 5 bases and J shed 7 bases, with 11 bases lying between them. Germline-derived CDR1 and CDR2 are MNHNS and SASEGT. The CDR3 DNA is TGTGCCAGCAGTCCCGCGGGGATCGGGGAGCTGTTTTTT. It encodes CASSPAGIGELFF.

The rearrangement links TRBV6-1 to TRBJ1-4; D is possibly TRBD1 (6 bases). The CDR3 is 15 residues long. Trimming took off 3 bases at V and 7 bases at J, with 15 bases between the two ends. CDR1 and CDR2 (germline): MNHNS, SASEGT. CDR3 region: CASSDQGLGGEKLFF. CDR3 in DNA: TGTGCCAGCAGTGATCAGGGGTTAGGTGGTGAAAAACTGTTTTTT.

The chain joins TRBV6-5 to TRBJ2-5, with D perhaps TRBD2 (6 bases). V lost 0 bases, J lost 9 bases, and 11 bases lay in between. Germline CDR1 reads MNHEY; CDR2 reads SVGAGI. The CDR3 contains 13 residues. The CDR3 is CASSYSVLAAQYF. The CDR3 bases are TGTGCCAGCAGTTACTCTGTACTAGCCGCCCAGTACTTC.

J is TRBJ2-7 and V is TRBV30, with D possibly matching TRBD1 (5 bases). Germline CDR1 and CDR2: GTSNPN and SVGIG (reference sequence). The V end was cut by 1 base, the J end by 3 bases, with 13 bases between. The CDR3 length is 14 residues. CDR3 nucleotides: TGTGCCTGGAGTGGACAGCCAAAAAGCTACGAGCAGTACTTC. The encoded protein is CAWSGQPKSYEQYF.

The chain couples TRBV10-3 to TRBJ2-7; possible D gene TRBD2, 6 bases. V lost 3 bases, J lost 6 bases, and 18 bases lay in between. There are 15 residues in the CDR3. Looked up from germline, CDR1 is ENHRY and CDR2 is SYGVKD. CDR3 in amino acids: CAISEIGGKSGEQYF. Here the CDR3 DNA reads TGTGCCATCAGTGAAATTGGCGGGAAATCGGGCGAGCAGTACTTC.

The chain has TRBV5-4 and TRBJ2-7; 7 bases line up with TRBD2. The CDR3 consists of 13 residues. Trimming at V came to 4 bases and at J to 7 bases, leaving 8 bases not matched to a gene. Germline V gene data show CDR1 as SGHNT and CDR2 as YYREEE (reference sequence). CDR3 DNA: TGTGCCAGCAGCCCCCTGGGGGGGAAGGAGCAGTACTTC. It encodes CASSPLGGKEQYF.

The genes are TRBV5-1 and TRBJ2-5, with 12 positions matching TRBD1. This CDR3 is built from 15 residues. The trim removed 4 bases at V and 3 bases at J, leaving 4 bases unmatched. CDR1 is SGHRS and CDR2 is YFSETQ in the germline V gene. The CDR3 nucleotides read TGCGCCAGCAGCCCTGGGACAGGGGGCGAAGAGACCCAGTACTTC. Its protein is CASSPGTGGEETQYF.

This clone has just one count. This chain joins TRBV9 and TRBJ1-5; 7 positions agree with TRBD1. J lost 8 bases, V lost 0 bases, and 8 bases had no gene match. CDR1 and CDR2 from the germline V gene are SGDLS and YYNGEE. The CDR3 contains 15 residues. The CDR3 is CASSVGFKGTEPQHF. The CDR3 DNA is TGTGCCAGCAGCGTAGGGTTTAAAGGGACAGAGCCCCAGCATTTT.

This rearrangement joins TRBV7-9 to TRBJ1-1, with D possibly being TRBD1 (6 bases). This CDR3 region has 13 residues. From germline, CDR1 is SEHNR and CDR2 FQNEAQ (reference sequence). Deletions cut 2 bases from V and 4 bases from J, with 8 bases between. The DNA for the CDR3 is TGTGCCAGCAGCTTAAGGGGGGGCACTGAAGCTTTCTTT. This codes for CASSLRGGTEAFF.

The chain recombines TRBV7-9 with TRBJ2-7, with D unresolved. Trimming shortened V by 5 bases and J by 5 bases, and 10 bases separated the two germline ends. The CDR3 covers 12 residues. Germline V CDR1 and CDR2: SEHNR, FQNEAQ (reference sequence). The CDR3 loop reads CASSPTRHEQYF. In DNA, the CDR3 is TGTGCCAGCAGCCCTACCAGGCACGAGCAGTACTTC.

V gene TRBV29-1 combines with J gene TRBJ2-7, with TRBD2 matching over 8 bases. Germline V CDR1 and CDR2: SQVTM, ANQGSEA. CDR3 length: 15 residues. Losses at the gene ends were 3 bases for V and 3 bases for J; bases not matched to a gene: 10. The CDR3 DNA follows: TGCAGCGTTGAGTTGCTGAGCGGGAGACACTACGAGCAGTACTTC. Protein sequence: CSVELLSGRHYEQYF.

The chain links TRBV4-2 to TRBJ2-7, with 14 bases matching TRBD2. V shed 1 base, J shed 4 bases, and the junction held 6 bases outside the gene matches. Germline CDR1 and CDR2: LGHNA and YNFKEQ. The CDR3 runs to 17 residues. The CDR3 region has the DNA TGTGCCAGCAGCCAAGGGTACAGGACTAGCGGGAGGTACGAGCAGTACTTC. Encoded protein: CASSQGYRTSGRYEQYF.

J is TRBJ2-1 and V is TRBV28, with D maybe TRBD2 (7 bases). Trimming stripped 7 bases from V and 0 bases from J, with 13 bases between. CDR3 length: 15 residues. Germline-derived CDR1 and CDR2 are MDHEN and SYDVKM. CDR3 in amino acids: CASNLADSSYNEQFF. The CDR3 region has the DNA TGTGCCAGCAACCTAGCGGACAGCTCCTACAATGAGCAGTTCTTC.

Written as DNA, the CDR3 is TGTGCCAGCAGCAATGTAGGGGCGTGGGGCTACACCTTC. This codes for CASSNVGAWGYTF. The chain joins TRBV5-8 to TRBJ1-2; D possibly corresponds to TRBD1 (5 bases). Germline values: CDR1 SGHTS, CDR2 YDEGEE. V lost 4 bases and J lost 8, with 15 bases in between. CDR3 size: 13 residues.

J is TRBJ1-4 and V is TRBV19, with 7 bases aligning to TRBD1. CDR3 size: 14 residues. V shed 6 bases and J 8 bases; nucleotides not matched to a gene: 9. Germline-derived CDR1 and CDR2 are LNHDA and SQIVND (reference sequence). CDR3: CASSEGQIGEKLFF. The CDR3 DNA is TGTGCCAGTAGCGAGGGACAGATAGGGGAAAAACTGTTTTTT.

The V call is TRBV2, the J call TRBJ2-7, with TRBD1 as a possible D gene (6 bases). CDR1 and CDR2 (germline): SNHLY, FYNNEI. This CDR3 spans 16 amino acids. V gave up 4 bases and J gave up 4 bases, with 20 bases separating them. The CDR3 spells CASSGVQGIGYYEQYF. In DNA form, the CDR3 reads TGTGCCAGCAGTGGGGTCCAGGGGATCGGATATTACGAGCAGTACTTC.

V gene TRBV6-5 combines with J gene TRBJ1-2; 10 bases are a match to TRBD1. The CDR3 has 15 amino acids. Trimming cost V 0 bases and J 2 bases; bases outside gene matches: 0. Germline V gene sequence: CDR1 MNHEY, CDR2 SVGAGI. This CDR3 is CASSYSGQGNYGYTF. The CDR3 DNA reads as TGTGCCAGCAGTTACTCGGGACAGGGGAACTATGGCTACACCTTC.

The chain recombines TRBV5-1 with TRBJ1-1; perhaps TRBD1 as D (6 bases). V lost 1 base and J lost 3, with 16 bases in between. CDR3 length: 16 residues. Germline loops: CDR1 SGHRS, CDR2 YFSETQ. The CDR3 sequence is CASSLNLRGADTEAFF. The CDR3, as DNA: TGCGCCAGCAGCTTGAACCTGCGGGGGGCGGACACTGAAGCTTTCTTT.

V and J are TRBV6-1 and TRBJ1-1; weak D call: TRBD1 (6 bases). There are 14 residues in the CDR3. Germline values: CDR1 MNHNS, CDR2 SASEGT. V shed 3 bases and J shed 7 bases, with 15 bases lying between them. CDR3 sequence: CASSDTRGEGEAFF. In DNA form, the CDR3 reads TGTGCCAGCAGTGATACCAGGGGAGAGGGTGAAGCTTTCTTT.

This clone is a singleton in its sample. The V gene is TRBV30, the J gene TRBJ2-7; TRBD1 might be the D (6 bases). The V gene's germline CDR1 is GTSNPN and CDR2 SVGIG (reference sequence). CDR3 size: 14 residues. Deletions cut 1 base from V and 6 bases from J, with 16 bases between. The CDR3, as DNA: TGTGCCTGGAGTGCGGGACAAGATTGGTCCGAGCAGTACTTC. Translating gives CAWSAGQDWSEQYF.

This rearrangement joins TRBV4-2 to TRBJ2-2, with TRBD1 matching 8 bases. Trimming cost V 0 bases and J 6 bases; bases outside gene matches: 12. The CDR3 runs 18 residues. Germline-derived CDR1 and CDR2 are LGHNA and YNFKEQ. This CDR3 reads CASSQDVPGQDFAGELFF. Written as DNA, the CDR3 is TGTGCCAGCAGCCAAGATGTTCCGGGACAGGATTTCGCCGGGGAGCTGTTTTTT.

Written as DNA, the CDR3 is TGTGCCAGCAGCTTCGGACAGGCCAGGAACACTGAAGCTTTCTTT. This gives the protein CASSFGQARNTEAFF. This chain links TRBV7-9 with TRBJ1-1, with 7 bases aligning to TRBD1. After removal of 3 bases from V and 1 base from J, the junction contained 5 bases not matched to a gene. This CDR3 is 15 amino acids long. Germline V gene sequence: CDR1 SEHNR, CDR2 FQNEAQ (reference sequence).